This is a list of T cell receptor beta chains from one sample in a study of T cell responses to AZD1222 COVID-19 vaccine. Clones were read by immunoSEQ multiplex PCR, and TCRdb kept only the in-frame ones, dropping some. This sample has under 200,000 clones; more than 90% occur once, and the top ten carry around 3.6%. Sample: peripheral blood, taken 28 days after the second dose of the MenACWY control vaccine. These TCRs come from an adult who received the MenACWY meningococcal vaccine as a control. CDR3s include the opening cysteine and the closing phenylalanine or tryptophan. The order of the fields is J gene, V gene, clone size, D gene, CDR3 protein, CDR3 DNA. A D gene is named only where the DNA matches it firmly. Expanded clones get a size class; other rows say once, few or many, or leave the size out.

j_gene: TRBJ2-7
v_gene: TRBV19
abundance: NA
d_gene: TRBD2
CDR3aa: CASSIGLAGYEQYF
CDR3nt: TGTGCCAGTAGTATAGGCCTAGCGGGCTACGAGCAGTACTTC

j_gene: TRBJ1-2
v_gene: TRBV16
abundance: NA
d_gene: NA
CDR3aa: CASSQSGANYGYTF
CDR3nt: TGTGCCAGCAGCCAATCAGGGGCCAACTATGGCTACACCTTC

j_gene: TRBJ2-3
v_gene: TRBV6-5
abundance: NA
d_gene: NA
CDR3aa: CASSRGADTQYF
CDR3nt: TGTGCCAGCTCCAGGGGTGCAGATACGCAGTATTTT

j_gene: TRBJ1-2
v_gene: TRBV12-3/TRBV12-4
abundance: NA
d_gene: NA
CDR3aa: CASKRGFGYTF
CDR3nt: TGTGCCAGCAAGCGGGGTTTTGGCTACACCTTC

j_gene: TRBJ1-2
v_gene: TRBV28
abundance: NA
d_gene: TRBD1
CDR3aa: CASRGQGIILHGYTF
CDR3nt: TGTGCCAGCAGGGGACAGGGGATAATCCTACATGGCTACACCTTC

j_gene: TRBJ1-2
v_gene: TRBV9
abundance: once
d_gene: TRBD1
CDR3aa: CASSQQGYGYTF
CDR3nt: TGTGCCAGCAGTCAACAGGGGTATGGCTACACCTTC

j_gene: TRBJ2-7
v_gene: TRBV21-1
abundance: NA
d_gene: NA
CDR3aa: CASSKVSRLAGVLYEQYF
CDR3nt: TGTGCCAGCAGCAAAGTCAGTAGGCTAGCGGGAGTCCTCTACGAGCAGTACTTC

j_gene: TRBJ2-3
v_gene: TRBV29-1
abundance: NA
d_gene: TRBD1
CDR3aa: CSGVGTVSTDTQYF
CDR3nt: TGCAGCGGGGTAGGGACAGTTAGCACAGATACGCAGTATTTT

j_gene: TRBJ2-5
v_gene: TRBV18
abundance: NA
d_gene: NA
CDR3aa: CASSLIQQETQYF
CDR3nt: TGTGCCAGCTCACTAATACAACAAGAGACCCAGTACTTC

j_gene: TRBJ1-2
v_gene: TRBV9
abundance: NA
d_gene: NA
CDR3aa: CASSVLGANYGYTF
CDR3nt: TGTGCCAGCAGCGTCCTGGGGGCAAACTATGGCTACACCTTC

j_gene: TRBJ2-2
v_gene: TRBV7-8
abundance: NA
d_gene: NA
CDR3aa: CASSLGYGTTGLNTGELFF
CDR3nt: TGTGCCAGCAGCTTAGGGTATGGGACTACAGGGTTGAACACCGGGGAGCTGTTTTTT

j_gene: TRBJ1-2
v_gene: TRBV24-1
abundance: once
d_gene: NA
CDR3aa: CATSERDGYYGYTF
CDR3nt: TGTGCCACCAGTGAAAGGGACGGATACTATGGCTACACCTTC

j_gene: TRBJ2-1
v_gene: TRBV7-3
abundance: NA
d_gene: TRBD2
CDR3aa: CASSLPRGSGDEQFF
CDR3nt: TGTGCCAGCAGCTTACCGCGCGGGAGTGGTGATGAGCAGTTCTTC

j_gene: TRBJ1-1
v_gene: TRBV13
abundance: NA
d_gene: NA
CDR3aa: CASSPPVREAFF
CDR3nt: TGTGCCAGCAGCCCGCCGGTGCGTGAAGCTTTCTTT

j_gene: TRBJ2-2
v_gene: TRBV9
abundance: NA
d_gene: TRBD2
CDR3aa: CASSLISWGGRANTGELFF
CDR3nt: TGTGCCAGCAGCCTCATCTCATGGGGCGGGAGGGCGAACACCGGGGAGCTGTTTTTT

j_gene: TRBJ2-7
v_gene: TRBV27
abundance: NA
d_gene: TRBD1
CDR3aa: CASSSGQTYEQYF
CDR3nt: TGTGCCAGCAGTTCGGGACAGACCTACGAGCAGTACTTC

j_gene: TRBJ1-2
v_gene: TRBV7-8
abundance: NA
d_gene: NA
CDR3aa: CASSLGLSLGGYTF
CDR3nt: TGTGCCAGCAGCTTGGGCCTATCGCTCGGAGGCTACACCTTC

j_gene: TRBJ1-1
v_gene: TRBV5-1
abundance: NA
d_gene: NA
CDR3aa: CASSLGTANTEAFF
CDR3nt: TGCGCCAGCAGCTTGGGGACGGCGAACACTGAAGCTTTCTTT

j_gene: TRBJ2-2
v_gene: TRBV9
abundance: NA
d_gene: TRBD2
CDR3aa: CASSATTNGGGFVGELFF
CDR3nt: TGTGCCAGCAGCGCCACGACTAACGGCGGGGGGTTTGTCGGGGAGCTGTTTTTT

j_gene: TRBJ2-7
v_gene: TRBV29-1
abundance: NA
d_gene: NA
CDR3aa: CSVLPATDYEQYF
CDR3nt: TGCAGCGTTCTACCCGCGACAGACTACGAGCAGTACTTC

j_gene: TRBJ1-2
v_gene: TRBV5-1
abundance: NA
d_gene: NA
CDR3aa: CASSLVKEYGYTF
CDR3nt: TGCGCCAGCAGCTTGGTCAAGGAGTATGGCTACACCTTC

j_gene: TRBJ1-1
v_gene: TRBV11-2
abundance: few
d_gene: NA
CDR3aa: CASSFRTGDEAFF
CDR3nt: TGTGCCAGCAGCTTTCGGACGGGGGATGAAGCTTTCTTT

j_gene: TRBJ1-2
v_gene: TRBV7-3
abundance: few
d_gene: TRBD1
CDR3aa: CASSLTGQGHGYTF
CDR3nt: TGTGCCAGCAGCTTAACGGGACAGGGCCATGGCTACACCTTC

j_gene: TRBJ2-1
v_gene: TRBV6-4
abundance: NA
d_gene: NA
CDR3aa: CASSEGDPYNEQFF
CDR3nt: TGTGCCAGCAGTGAGGGAGATCCCTACAATGAGCAGTTCTTC

j_gene: TRBJ1-3
v_gene: TRBV21-1
abundance: NA
d_gene: NA
CDR3aa: CASSPPAGYSGNTIYF
CDR3nt: TGTGCCAGCAGTCCCCCGGCAGGATACTCTGGAAACACCATATATTTT

j_gene: TRBJ1-5
v_gene: TRBV15
abundance: NA
d_gene: TRBD1
CDR3aa: CATSEPAGGNQPQHF
CDR3nt: TGTGCCACCAGCGAACCCGCAGGGGGTAATCAGCCCCAGCATTTT

j_gene: TRBJ2-3
v_gene: TRBV7-9
abundance: NA
d_gene: NA
CDR3aa: CASSPAGSSTDTQYF
CDR3nt: TGTGCCAGCAGTCCCGCAGGATCTAGCACAGATACGCAGTATTTT